These T cell receptor beta chains were read from a single sample in a study of cytomegalovirus exposure and HLA in healthy donors. Repertoires were generated with immunoSEQ multiplex PCR, while TCRdb's copy carries only in-frame clones and drops some. The sample's table shows 200,000 to 250,000 clones. The sample consisted of PBMCs. The receptor source for this set is a woman under 40 in good health and CMV-seropositive. Both conserved end residues are part of each CDR3. D genes are given only for firm matches.

>TRBJ2-2|TRBD2|TRBV29-1
CSVGPFSGAGTGELFF
TGCAGCGTTGGACCCTTTAGCGGGGCTGGCACCGGGGAGCTGTTTTTT
>TRBJ2-3|-|TRBV27
CASSPTSTDTQYF
TGTGCCAGTAGTCCTACTAGCACAGATACGCAGTATTTT
>TRBJ2-1|TRBD2|TRBV6-5
CASSAGGLYNEQFF
TGTGCCAGCAGTGCGGGGGGGCTTTACAATGAGCAGTTCTTC
>TRBJ2-7|TRBD1|TRBV28
CASRRTGPYEQYF
TGTGCCAGCAGACGGACAGGGCCCTACGAGCAGTACTTC
>TRBJ1-2|-|TRBV20-1
CSAGTVYGYTF
TGCAGTGCCGGGACTGTCTATGGCTACACCTTC
>TRBJ1-1|-|TRBV9
CASSVAQVETRAFF
TGTGCCAGCAGCGTAGCACAGGTGGAGACAAGAGCTTTCTTT
>TRBJ1-5|-|TRBV5-8
CASRIRGGRNQPRHF
TGTGCCAGCAGAATAAGGGGGGGACGGAATCAGCCCCGGCATTTT
>TRBJ2-3|-|TRBV5-1
CASSPTGDSSTDTQYF
TGCGCCAGCAGCCCCACAGGCGACTCTAGCACAGATACGCAGTATTTT
>TRBJ2-2|TRBD2|TRBV27
CASSLKGRGTGELFF
TGTGCCAGCAGTTTAAAGGGGAGGGGAACCGGGGAGCTGTTTTTT
>TRBJ2-1|-|TRBV7-2
CASSPPGAAYNEQFF
TGTGCCAGCAGCCCCCCTGGGGCGGCTTACAATGAGCAGTTCTTC
>TRBJ1-2|-|TRBV7-2
CASSLTAVTGYGYTF
TGTGCCAGCAGCCTTACAGCAGTGACAGGCTATGGCTACACCTTC
>TRBJ2-7|TRBD2|TRBV25-1
CASSSLAGAYEQYF
TGTGCCAGCAGTTCGTTAGCGGGGGCCTACGAGCAGTACTTC
>TRBJ2-7|-|TRBV5-1
CASSFDSKYEQYF
TGCGCCAGCAGCTTTGACTCGAAATACGAGCAGTACTTC
>TRBJ1-1|TRBD1|TRBV10-3
CAIMDRGQTEAFF
TGTGCCATCATGGACAGGGGGCAGACTGAAGCTTTCTTT
>TRBJ1-2|-|TRBV7-6
CASSLVQGANYGYTF
TGTGCCAGCAGCTTAGTTCAGGGCGCTAACTATGGCTACACCTTC
>TRBJ1-1|TRBD1|TRBV5-4
CASSPGTGLRMNTEAFF
TGTGCCAGCAGCCCCGGGACAGGGCTTAGAATGAACACTGAAGCTTTCTTT